The present T cell receptor beta chain was sequenced within a study of blood T cell repertoires in COVID-19. About the study: Acute-phase and convalescent COVID-19 samples originated in the United States, Italy and Spain. Sources were T cells, B-cell-depleted T cells, or PBMCs; the material itself was cDNA or gDNA.

Authors' analysis steps: The authors estimated nucleated cell counts from reference gene primer amplification. Only in-frame clones appear in the TCRdb table, and some are missing; sequencing was by immunoSEQ multiplex PCR. Clone size and V and J calls were adopted from that table, with D and trimming inferred from the DNA. Of 95,000 to 120,000 clones listed, nearly 90% were seen once; the top ten hold roughly 8.4%. This clone occurred once. Germline V gives CDR1 SGHRS, CDR2 YFSETQ. The CDR3 extends over 14 amino acids. J was trimmed by 5 bases and V by 4 bases; bases with no gene match: 4. This sequence joins TRBV5-1 and TRBJ2-7, with 12 positions matching TRBD2. This receptor was taken from a woman aged 70-85 years who had recovered from COVID-19. Source material: peripheral blood. The CDR3 sequence is CASSVTSGSHEQYF. CDR3 sequence (DNA): TGCGCCAGCAGCGTGACTAGCGGGAGCCACGAGCAGTACTTC.